The present entry profiles one TCR beta chain with its context. Its matching antigen is unknown. The data stem from a study of Graves' ophthalmopathy and Graves' hyperthyroidism. Study results and limitations: Separation of ophthalmopathy from stable hyperthyroidism was achieved by a 13-signature model, at approximately 90% sensitivity and under 82% specificity. Blood contained most expanded thyroid clonotypes exceeding 0.001 frequency. Forecasting of ophthalmopathy progression by the model achieved around 71% sensitivity and approximately 72% specificity.

It was on clinical symptoms, serum thyroxine, TRAb, thyroid ultrasound and orbital computed tomography that diagnosis relied. Amplified TCR beta CDR3 regions were obtained using RNA transcripts as template. HTBI primers served in a first-round RT-PCR, which a second-round multiplex PCR followed. TCRdb reprocessed the multiplex PCR reads via MiXCR and lists one record per CDR3 protein. Here the sample spans 450,000 or so distinct CDR3 sequences, roughly an eighth being singletons. This CDR3 comprises 16 residues. Germline CDR1 reads GTSNPN; CDR2 reads SVGIG (reference sequence). V lost 0 bases and J 7 bases, leaving 21 bases between the germline ends.

This sequence was found in a woman in her 30s with Graves' ophthalmopathy. The rearrangement uses TRBV30 and TRBJ1-1; possible D gene TRBD1, 5 bases. Sequencing was done on a sample of blood. The CDR3 bases are TGTGCCTGGAGTGTACGGCTGGGGGTTGGAGAAGGTGAAGCTTTCTTT. Its protein is CAWSVRLGVGEGEAFF.